This TCR beta chain was captured in a study of T cell responses to AZD1222 COVID-19 vaccine. General study points: Reportedly, nearly half of unique spike TCRs recognized epitopes outside B.1.351/B.1.1.7 mutations. White British people made up most donors, females outnumbered males, and clonal diversity was possibly underestimated. Only six individuals given AZD1222 were seropositive at baseline.

This clone was recorded only once. Its matching antigen is unknown. The protocol was immunoSEQ multiplex PCR, while the TCRdb copy is restricted to in-frame clones and leaves out a portion. The sample includes around 160,000 clones, more than 70% of them seen just once. The germline V gene encodes CDR1 MNHEY and CDR2 SMNVEV (reference sequence). V was shortened by 7 bases and J by 6 bases, with 16 bases between the two germline ends. This CDR3 is 14 amino acids long. The chain is built from TRBV27 and TRBJ2-1; D possibly uses TRBD1 or TRBD2 (5 bases each). This sample comprised peripheral blood, obtained on day 0 of AZD1222 vaccination. The receptor was derived from an adult in good health. Here the CDR3 DNA reads TGTGCCAGCAATTCGAACGGGGCATTCAATGAGCAGTTCTTC. Translated, it gives CASNSNGAFNEQFF.